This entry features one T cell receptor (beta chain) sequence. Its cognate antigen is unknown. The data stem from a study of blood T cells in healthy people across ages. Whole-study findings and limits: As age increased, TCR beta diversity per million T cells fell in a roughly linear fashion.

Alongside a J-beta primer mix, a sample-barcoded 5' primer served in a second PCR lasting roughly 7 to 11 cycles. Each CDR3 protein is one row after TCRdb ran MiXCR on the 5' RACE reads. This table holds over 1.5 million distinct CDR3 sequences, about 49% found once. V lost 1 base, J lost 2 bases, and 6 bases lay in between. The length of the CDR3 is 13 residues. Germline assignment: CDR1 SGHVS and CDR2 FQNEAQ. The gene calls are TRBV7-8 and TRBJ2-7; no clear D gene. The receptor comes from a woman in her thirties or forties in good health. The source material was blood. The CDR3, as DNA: TGTGCCAGCAGCTTAGTTTCAACCTACGAGCAGTACTTC. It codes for CASSLVSTYEQYF.